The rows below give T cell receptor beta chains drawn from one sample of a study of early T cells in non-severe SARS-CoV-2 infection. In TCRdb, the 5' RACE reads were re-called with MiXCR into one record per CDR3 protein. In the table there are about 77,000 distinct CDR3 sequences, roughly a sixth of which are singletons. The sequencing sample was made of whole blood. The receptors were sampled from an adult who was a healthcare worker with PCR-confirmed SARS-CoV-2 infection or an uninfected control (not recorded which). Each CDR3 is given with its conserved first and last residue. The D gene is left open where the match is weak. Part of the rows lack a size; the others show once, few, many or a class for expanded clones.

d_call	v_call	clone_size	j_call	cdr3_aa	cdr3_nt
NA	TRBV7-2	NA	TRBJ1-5	CASSLAHLRVASNQPQHF	TGTGCCAGCAGCTTAGCGCATTTGAGGGTTGCAAGCAATCAGCCCCAGCATTTT
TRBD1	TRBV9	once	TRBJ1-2	CASSVDPEGQGSYGYTF	TGTGCCAGCAGCGTAGACCCCGAGGGACAGGGGAGCTATGGCTACACCTTC
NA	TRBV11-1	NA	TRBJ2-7	CASSLATTYYEQYF	TGTGCCAGCAGCTTAGCGACTACTTACTACGAGCAGTACTTC
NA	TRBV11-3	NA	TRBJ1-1	CASSLVSGTHTEAFF	TGTGCCAGCAGCTTAGTCTCCGGGACACACACTGAAGCTTTCTTT
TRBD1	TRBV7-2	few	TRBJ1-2	CASNLTGTGLGYTF	TGTGCCAGCAACTTAACCGGGACAGGATTGGGCTACACCTTC
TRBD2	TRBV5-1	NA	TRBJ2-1	CASGTSGRGEQFF	TGCGCCAGTGGGACTAGCGGGAGGGGTGAGCAGTTCTTC
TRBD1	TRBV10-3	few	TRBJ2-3	CATTGTAADTQYF	TGTGCCACGACAGGGACCGCGGCAGATACGCAGTATTTT
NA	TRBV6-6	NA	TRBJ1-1	CASIPGFRATEAFF	TGTGCCAGCATCCCAGGGTTTAGGGCCACTGAAGCTTTCTTT
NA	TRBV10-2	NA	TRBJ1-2	CASSEGGQDGYTF	TGCGCCAGCAGTGAAGGGGGGCAAGATGGCTACACCTTC
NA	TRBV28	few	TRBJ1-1	CASTRQISEAFF	TGTGCCAGCACCCGACAGATTTCTGAAGCTTTCTTT
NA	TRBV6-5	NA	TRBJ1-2	CASSPMGGALNYGYTF	TGTGCCAGCAGCCCCATGGGAGGGGCCCTTAACTATGGCTACACCTTC
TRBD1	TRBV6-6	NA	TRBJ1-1	CASSYTGQGNTEAFF	TGTGCCAGCAGTTACACCGGACAGGGAAACACTGAAGCTTTCTTT
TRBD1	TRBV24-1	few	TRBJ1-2	CATSDAPSGTGHAGYTF	TGTGCCACCAGTGATGCCCCCTCCGGGACAGGCCATGCAGGCTACACCTTC
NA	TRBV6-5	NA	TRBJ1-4	CASRDSYSTNEKLFF	TGTGCCAGCAGGGACAGTTACTCAACTAATGAAAAACTGTTTTTT
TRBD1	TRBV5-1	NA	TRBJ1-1	CASSYTGTGATEAFF	TGCGCCAGCAGCTACACCGGGACAGGGGCCACTGAAGCTTTCTTT
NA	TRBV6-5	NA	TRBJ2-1	CASSTGLWKDEQFF	TGTGCCAGCAGTACGGGGCTTTGGAAGGATGAGCAGTTCTTC
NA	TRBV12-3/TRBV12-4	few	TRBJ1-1	CASSFSRIYTEAFF	TGTGCCAGCAGTTTCAGTAGGATATACACTGAAGCTTTCTTT
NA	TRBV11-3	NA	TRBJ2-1	CASSLRDPNNEQFF	TGTGCCAGCAGCTTAAGGGATCCTAACAATGAGCAGTTCTTC
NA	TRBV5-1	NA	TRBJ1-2	CASSYGPGHNYGYTF	TGCGCCAGCAGCTATGGGCCAGGGCATAACTATGGCTACACCTTC
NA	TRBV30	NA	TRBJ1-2	CAWSGTVTGYTF	TGTGCCTGGAGTGGGACAGTCACTGGCTACACCTTC
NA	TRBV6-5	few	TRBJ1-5	CASSTGVPREPQHF	TGTGCCAGCAGTACTGGGGTCCCCCGGGAGCCCCAGCATTTT
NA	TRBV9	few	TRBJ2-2	CASSTTPGAYTGELFF	TGTGCCAGCAGCACCACCCCTGGGGCCTACACCGGGGAGCTGTTTTTT
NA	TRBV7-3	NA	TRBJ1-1	CASSLESWGTEAFF	TGTGCCAGCAGCTTAGAGAGCTGGGGGACTGAAGCTTTCTTT
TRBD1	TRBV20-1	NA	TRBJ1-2	CSAGTDTNYGYTF	TGCAGTGCTGGGACAGACACTAACTATGGCTACACCTTC
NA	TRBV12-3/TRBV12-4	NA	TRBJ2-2	CVSSRGVGELFF	TGTGTCAGCAGCCGGGGAGTCGGGGAGCTGTTTTTT
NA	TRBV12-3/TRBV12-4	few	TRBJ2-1	CASTGWGNEQFF	TGTGCCAGCACAGGTTGGGGGAATGAGCAGTTCTTC
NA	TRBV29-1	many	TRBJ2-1	CSVEGPLLAPSSYNEQFF	TGCAGCGTTGAGGGGCCCCTCCTAGCGCCTAGCTCCTACAATGAGCAGTTCTTC
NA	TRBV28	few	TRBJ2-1	CASSTLRGAVYNEQFF	TGTGCCAGCAGTACCCTGAGGGGGGCGGTCTACAATGAGCAGTTCTTC
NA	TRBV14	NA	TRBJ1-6	CASSQTFYSPLHF	TGTGCCAGCAGCCAAACGTTCTATTCACCCCTCCACTTT
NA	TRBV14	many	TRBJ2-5	CASSQGQGRIFGETQYF	TGTGCCAGCAGCCAAGGCCAGGGGCGTATCTTTGGGGAGACCCAGTACTTC
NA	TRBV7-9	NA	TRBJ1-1	CASSNRNEVFF	TGTGCCAGCAGCAATCGGAATGAGGTTTTCTTT
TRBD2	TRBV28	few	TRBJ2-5	CASSGTSGGLQETQYF	TGTGCCAGCAGTGGCACTAGCGGGGGACTCCAAGAGACCCAGTACTTC
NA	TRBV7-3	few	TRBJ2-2	CASSPSLSGELFF	TGTGCCAGCAGCCCCAGCCTGTCCGGGGAGCTGTTTTTT
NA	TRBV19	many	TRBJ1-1	CASSQPGTNTEAFF	TGTGCCAGTAGTCAACCCGGGACCAACACTGAAGCTTTCTTT
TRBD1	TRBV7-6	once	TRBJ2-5	CASSQGGQGAETQYF	TGTGCCAGCAGCCAGGGGGGACAGGGGGCTGAGACCCAGTACTTC
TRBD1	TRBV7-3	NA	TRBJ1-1	CASSLIRDSGTEAFF	TGTGCCAGCAGCTTAATAAGGGACAGCGGCACTGAAGCTTTCTTT
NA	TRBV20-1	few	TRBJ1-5	CSAWGQPQHF	TGCAGTGCGTGGGGCCAGCCCCAGCATTTT
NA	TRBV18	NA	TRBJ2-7	CASSPRHLYEQYF	TGTGCCAGCTCACCGCGCCATCTATACGAGCAGTACTTC
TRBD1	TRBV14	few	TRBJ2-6	CASSHTKDRPGSGANVLTF	TGTGCCAGCAGCCACACCAAGGACAGGCCTGGCTCTGGGGCCAACGTCCTGACTTTC